This T cell receptor beta chain was documented in a study of blood T cell repertoires in COVID-19 (dated by TCRdb to 2020 to 2021). Regarding the complete study: Samples covering the acute and convalescent phases of COVID-19 were provided by collaborators in the United States, Italy and Spain. The prospective study material was composed of cDNA or gDNA derived from T cells, B-cell-depleted T cells, or PBMCs. Deeply sampled blood TCRbeta repertoires from subjects exposed to, actively infected with, or recovered from COVID-19 were included in the dataset. The repertoires were released in a freely available public database meant as a resource for research on the immune response to SARS-CoV-2. Samples came from the ongoing ImmuneRACE study (first 160 participants) plus 1,254 subjects from 6 global collaborators. Nearly every sample came with metadata listing a de-identified subject ID, COVID-19 status, age in years and sex. Where HLA class I and class II types were available, the types were taken from metadata supplied by the sample provider, not from assay-based typing.

About this clone itself: What this receptor recognizes is not known. Per-nucleotide qualities are absent, and no much larger clonotype sits a single base away.

Taken from cysteine to phenylalanine, the CDR3 has 15 residues. Just the 45-base CDR3 DNA is kept, in frame starting at base 1. Deletion took 6 bases off V and 0 bases off J, with a span of 15 bases between the germline ends. CDR1 is given as SNHLY and CDR2 as FYNNEI, both from the germline V gene. The immunoSEQ Assay, a bias-controlled multiplex PCR, was used to amplify TCRbeta CDR3 regions from genomic DNA. The study's own analysis went as follows. The number of nucleated cells in each sample was estimated by amplification of reference gene primers within the assay. Sequence reads were collapsed and filtered to measure the absolute abundance of every unique TCRbeta CDR3 rearrangement. Productive Simpson clonality was computed per sample as the square root of Simpson's diversity index over productive rearrangements. TCRdb took this table from immuneACCESS and kept in-frame rearrangements with V and J called. Such tables lack part of the clones; where checked against another copy, unresolved V genes explain under half of the gap, and the rest is unexplained. For V, J and clone size, that table is used; D and trimming come from the DNA. The sample profile shows around 220,000 clones; approximately 78% of them were found once. More than 9% of the sample is in the top ten clones.

Collaborating institutions collected whole blood in K2EDTA tubes following their own protocols. For TCRbeta analysis, collaborators shipped samples in one of three forms: frozen whole blood, isolated PBMCs, or DNA extracted from either of those sample types. Broader findings and caveats from the paper: The amount of clinical and demographic metadata varied by source and participant and was provided uncurated.

The chain links TRBV2 with TRBJ2-7, and TRBD1 may be the D gene, going by 6 matching bases. The source of this sequence is an elderly woman with acute or convalescent COVID-19. The sequencing input was peripheral blood. The nucleotides are TGTGCCAGCAGACCCGGACAGATTGTCTCCTACGAGCAGTACTTC. Its translation reads: CASRPGQIVSYEQYF.